The present T cell receptor (beta chain) was sequenced within a study of T cell responses to AZD1222 COVID-19 vaccine. General study findings and limits: Regions left unmutated in variants are reportedly the target of nearly half of spike-specific TCRs.

As regards this clone: Its antigen is not identified.

Clones were sequenced by immunoSEQ multiplex PCR, and TCRdb holds only the in-frame ones, with some missing. This table has about 190,000 clones, 90% to 95% appearing once. CDR1 and CDR2 from the germline V gene are MDHEN and SYDVKM. V shed 5 bases and J 5 bases; nucleotides not matched to a gene: 9. The CDR3 spans 15 residues. The source material was peripheral blood, sampled on day 0 of AZD1222 vaccination. The TCR was taken from an adult in good health. This rearrangement joins TRBV28 to TRBJ2-3; 8 nucleotides match TRBD1. The DNA for the CDR3 is TGTGCCAGCAGTGGGTCGGGGACAGGCCTAGATACGCAGTATTTT. As protein: CASSGSGTGLDTQYF.